This entry lists 9 T cell receptor beta chains sequenced from one sample in a study of T-cell reconstitution after alpha-beta-depleted transplantation in children. Unique molecular identifiers were incorporated when the TCRbeta library was constructed. TCRdb independently ran MiXCR on the PCR reads; one entry per CDR3 protein. The sample consists of 600,000 to 700,000 distinct CDR3 sequences, less than 15% of them appearing once. Here the sequenced sample was PBMCs, taken before TCRalphabeta/CD19-depleted stem cell transplant. The receptors here all came from a girl under 10 years old with congenital amegakaryocytic thrombocytopenia, due to receive a stem cell transplant.

The chain employs TRBV14 and TRBJ2-3, with D possibly matching TRBD2 (6 bases). The CDR3 extends over 18 amino acids. V lost 0 bases to trimming and J lost 0 bases, with 16 bases between them. Per germline, CDR1 SGHDN and CDR2 FVKESK. The CDR3 is CASSQDLIVSGSTDTQYF. The CDR3 nucleotides are TGTGCCAGCAGCCAAGATCTTATTGTTAGCGGCAGCACAGATACGCAGTATTTT.

The rearrangement joins TRBV6-1 to TRBJ2-3, with D perhaps TRBD1 or TRBD2 (6 bases each). This CDR3 spans 17 amino acids. Germline-derived CDR1 and CDR2 are MNHNS and SASEGT. The V end lost 6 bases, the J end lost 1 base, and 20 bases lay between the germline ends. CDR3 sequence reads: CASSPLWGAVGTDTQYF. The CDR3, as DNA: TGTGCCAGCAGCCCCCTGTGGGGGGCTGTGGGCACAGATACGCAGTATTTT.

This clonotype showed up many times. The chain joins TRBV29-1 to TRBJ2-1, with D possibly matching TRBD2 (6 bases). The CDR3 loop spans 13 amino acids. Trimming removed 7 bases from V and 7 bases from J, with 17 bases in between. Germline V CDR1 and CDR2: SQVTM, ANQGSEA. CDR3 sequence reads: CSGIGLLGNEQFF. The CDR3 nucleotides are TGCAGCGGGATTGGACTACTGGGTAATGAGCAGTTCTTC.

Many counts were recorded for this clonotype. The chain carries TRBV12-3 or TRBV12-4 and TRBJ2-1; 8 positions agree with TRBD2. This CDR3 has 15 residues. V gave up 3 bases and J gave up 4 bases; unmatched junction bases: 5. The CDR3 sequence is CASSFRASGYNEQFF. In DNA form, the CDR3 reads TGTGCCAGCAGTTTTCGGGCTAGCGGGTACAATGAGCAGTTCTTC.

This clonotype was seen many times. The chain links TRBV5-1 to TRBJ2-2, with TRBD2 matching over 10 bases. The V gene's germline CDR1 is SGHRS and CDR2 YFSETQ. V shed 0 bases, J shed 9 bases, and the junction held 5 bases outside the gene matches. The CDR3 totals 15 residues. CDR3 sequence reads: CASSLDRTSGRELFF. In nucleotides, the CDR3 is TGCGCCAGCAGCTTGGATCGGACTAGCGGCCGGGAGCTGTTTTTT.

This clonotype came up many times. The J gene is TRBJ1-1, the V gene TRBV12-3 or TRBV12-4; 8 nucleotides agree with TRBD1. This CDR3 contains 15 residues. Trimming cost V 4 bases and J 5 bases; bases outside gene matches: 9. The CDR3 DNA sequence: TGTGCCAGCAGTTACTTACAGGGGGGGAGGACTGAAGCTTTCTTT. The encoded protein is CASSYLQGGRTEAFF.

This clonotype showed up many times. The chain employs TRBV29-1 and TRBJ2-2, with D hard to call. Looked up from germline, CDR1 is SQVTM and CDR2 is ANQGSEA. V lost 1 base and J lost 7, with 7 bases in between. There are 12 residues in the CDR3. This chain's CDR3 is CSVEVLSGELFF. The CDR3 DNA sequence: TGCAGCGTTGAAGTCCTGAGCGGGGAGCTGTTTTTT.

V and J are TRBV25-1 and TRBJ2-7; possibly TRBD2 for D (6 bases). The CDR3 extends over 15 amino acids. The ends were cut back, 3 bases at V and 4 bases at J, with 16 bases in the middle. CDR1 is MGHDK and CDR2 is SYGVNS in the germline V gene. The CDR3, as DNA: TGTGCCAGCAGTGATTCAGGCCGGGGGAATTACGAGCAGTACTTC. Translating gives CASSDSGRGNYEQYF.

This rearrangement joins TRBV3-1 to TRBJ2-7; TRBD2 might be the D (5 bases). V was trimmed by 4 bases and J by 3 bases, leaving 13 bases between them. The CDR3 extends over 14 amino acids. Germline CDR1 and CDR2: LGHDT and YNNKEL (reference sequence). This CDR3 is CASSPQRPDYEQYF. Here the CDR3 DNA reads TGTGCCAGCAGCCCCCAGCGGCCTGACTACGAGCAGTACTTC.